The source of this TCR beta chain is a study of CD8 T cells in Susac syndrome. V lost 3 bases and J lost 0; bases outside the gene matches: 5. CDR3 length: 18 residues. CDR1 is MGHDK, CDR2 SYGVNS, per germline. With random hexamers, about 0.45 to 1 ug RNA was reverse transcribed. Multiplex PCR with immunoSEQ amplified the TCR beta CDR3 across 54 Vbeta and 13 Jbeta. TCRdb redid the calling of the immunoSEQ multiplex PCR reads with MiXCR, one entry per CDR3 protein. Altogether about 200,000 distinct CDR3 sequences are present, 95% being singletons, with the ten largest covering 0.08% to 0.11%. The chain uses TRBV25-1 and TRBJ2-2; 12 bases map to TRBD2. This sequence was found in a human donor in good health. Sequencing was done on a sample of CD4+ T cells from PBMCs. This chain's CDR3 is CASSDGLAGPPNTGELFF. CDR3 sequence (DNA): TGTGCCAGCAGTGACGGACTAGCGGGGCCCCCGAACACCGGGGAGCTGTTTTTT.